This T cell receptor (beta chain) was identified in a study of lung T cells in sarcoidosis with Löfgren's syndrome (dated by TCRdb to the late 2010s). With respect to the entire study: Sarcoidosis was characterized as a granulomatous disease that is mostly pulmonary, in which CD4+ T cells accumulate in bronchoalveolar lavage fluid. The repertoire analyses centered on Lofgren's syndrome patients. On the study overall, not on this receptor specifically: The study only suggested recognition of a sarcoidosis-associated antigen, and the antigen remained putative and unidentified. When alphabeta pairing was analyzed, TRAV12-1 tended to pair preferentially with TRBV2, and the resulting paired TCRs displayed CDR3 homology. In Lofgren's syndrome patients, relative to control subjects, TRAV12-1 and TRBV2 were reported to be the most expanded V gene segments. Multiple Lofgren's syndrome patients were reported to share TRAV12-1 and TRBV2 CDR3 motifs, a finding that suggests public CD4+ TCR repertoires.

This clonotype showed up just a few times. The clone's antigen remains unknown. Base qualities are not at hand, and no much larger clone is one base apart. Sequenced on an Illumina MiSeq. TCRdb passed the public sequencing reads through fastp at Q25 and MiXCR, retaining productive beta sequences. Rows matching on CDR3 protein sequence are summarized as one entry with the most common DNA and genes. The sample yields some 65,000 distinct CDR3 sequences; 21% were counted once. Together, the top ten hold under 3% of the sample. Inclusive of the bounding cysteine and phenylalanine, the CDR3 is 15 residues long. The CDR3 DNA has 45 bases and is translated from base 1. The germline V gene gives CDR1 as MGHRA and CDR2 as YSYEKL. At the junction V is shortened by 0 bases and J by 7 bases, with 13 bases in between.

The sequence was collected from a human donor with sarcoidosis (Löfgren's syndrome or another form), or a control subject (not recorded which). The chain uses TRBV4-1 and TRBJ1-3; TRBD1 is perhaps the D gene, given 6 matching bases. Sequencing used CD4+ T cells from PBMCs. The nucleotide sequence reads TGCGCCAGCAGCCAAGATCAACAGGGAGGGAACACCATATATTTT. Its product reads: CASSQDQQGGNTIYF.